Listed here are 20 T cell receptor beta chains from one sample, sequenced in a study of monozygotic twins with inflammatory bowel disease. TCRdb re-called the 5' RACE reads; every CDR3 protein appears as one record, without DNA. The sample has about 110,000 distinct CDR3 sequences, and its top ten clones hold roughly 12%. What was sequenced was blood. These receptors all stem from a human donor with ulcerative colitis or Crohn's disease, or a healthy co-twin of an affected twin (not recorded which).

The chain carries TRBV7-2 and TRBJ2-7; TCRdb's D call of TRBD1 is untestable without DNA. The CDR3 is made up of 14 amino acids. Per the germline V gene, CDR1 is SGHTA and CDR2 is FQGNSA. The CDR3 reads CASSLGSGAWEQYF.

The rearrangement joins TRBV27 to TRBJ2-2; TCRdb's assignment of TRBD1 cannot be checked, as there is no DNA. The V gene's germline CDR1 is MNHEY and CDR2 SMNVEV (reference sequence). The CDR3 runs 14 residues. This chain's CDR3 is CASSPQDPPGELFF.

The V call is TRBV7-2, the J call TRBJ2-7; TCRdb selects TRBD2, and the lack of DNA leaves this call unchecked. The germline CDR1 and CDR2 sequences are SGHTA and FQGNSA. The CDR3 is 16 amino acids. The CDR3 sequence is CASSLELAGGSYEQYF.

The chain couples TRBV20-1 to TRBJ1-4; TCRdb's D call of TRBD1 is untestable without DNA. Looked up from germline, CDR1 is DFQATT and CDR2 is SNEGSKA (reference sequence). This CDR3 has 16 residues. CDR3 sequence reads: CSASGRGSRGNEKLFF.

The chain employs TRBV24-1 and TRBJ2-2; as DNA is missing, the TRBD2 call by TCRdb cannot be tested. Germline assignment: CDR1 KGHDR and CDR2 SFDVKD. The CDR3 loop spans 16 amino acids. CDR3 sequence reads: CATSDVSGRATGELFF.

J is TRBJ2-5 and V is TRBV5-6; the D gene TCRdb calls, TRBD2, cannot be checked with no DNA. The CDR3 runs 13 residues. Germline V gene data show CDR1 as SGHDT and CDR2 as YYEEEE. CDR3 amino acids: CASSLERAETQYF.

V usage is TRBV4-3 and J usage is TRBJ1-1; checking the TCRdb D call of TRBD1 is not possible without DNA. Per germline, CDR1 LGHNA and CDR2 YSLEER. The CDR3 totals 15 residues. The CDR3 region is CASSQMGDLNTEAFF.

CDR3 in amino acids: CASRKHSGGPNEQFF. The chain has TRBV28 and TRBJ2-1; lacking DNA, the TRBD2 call made by TCRdb goes unchecked. Germline-derived CDR1 and CDR2 are MDHEN and SYDVKM. This CDR3 is built from 15 residues.

The V and J genes are TRBV7-9 and TRBJ2-6. CDR1 and CDR2 from the germline V gene are SEHNR and FQNEAQ (reference sequence). The CDR3 runs 15 residues. The chain's CDR3 is CASSVDVSGANVLTF.

The CDR3 reads CSGGTGHNEQFF. The genes are TRBV29-1 and TRBJ2-1; TCRdb indicates TRBD1, and absent DNA this call remains unverified. The CDR3 has 12 amino acids. Germline V lookup: CDR1 SQVTM, CDR2 ANQGSEA.

The chain recombines TRBV16 with TRBJ1-5. Germline V gene sequence: CDR1 KGHSY, CDR2 FQNENV. CDR3 size: 15 residues. The CDR3 sequence is CASSQLSGGNQPQHF.

The V call is TRBV4-3, the J call TRBJ2-1; TCRdb's D gene call, TRBD1, goes unchecked for lack of DNA. Germline-derived CDR1 and CDR2 are LGHNA and YSLEER. The CDR3 loop spans 16 amino acids. The CDR3 sequence: CASSQAPDRAYNEQFF.

The CDR3 is CASSSDRAGANVLTF. The rearrangement links TRBV7-2 to TRBJ2-6; the D gene TCRdb calls, TRBD1, cannot be checked with no DNA. The germline gives CDR1 SGHTA, CDR2 FQGNSA. This CDR3 contains 15 residues. The full variable domain, in which reference TRBV7-2 and TRBJ2-6 provide the parts outside the CDR3, is GAGVSQSPSNKVTEKGKDVELRCDPISGHTALYWYRQSLGQGLEFLIYFQGNSAPDKSGLPSDRFSAERTGGSVSTLTIQRTQQEDSAVYLCASSSDRAGANVLTFGAGSRLTVL.

V usage is TRBV5-1 and J usage is TRBJ1-1; the D call of TRBD1 rests on TCRdb alone, since no DNA is present to check it. From germline, CDR1 is SGHRS and CDR2 YFSETQ. This CDR3 has 12 residues. CDR3 loop: CASSPAGTEAFF.

This chain connects TRBV9 to TRBJ2-3. Germline values: CDR1 SGDLS, CDR2 YYNGEE. The length of the CDR3 is 13 residues. The chain's CDR3 is CASSIAQSDTQYF.

V and J are TRBV29-1 and TRBJ2-7; the TCRdb D gene call, TRBD1, has no DNA to confirm it. Germline values: CDR1 SQVTM, CDR2 ANQGSEA. This CDR3 is 12 amino acids long. CDR3 protein: CSARDNSYEQYF.

V gene TRBV7-9 combines with J gene TRBJ2-3; TCRdb picks TRBD1, but there is no DNA to check that call. The CDR3 sequence is 12 residues long. From germline, CDR1 is SEHNR and CDR2 FQNEAQ (reference sequence). CDR3 in amino acids: CAIRRGQDTQYF.

The genes are TRBV6-2 or TRBV6-3 and TRBJ2-1; TCRdb proposes TRBD2, but this gene call is untestable without DNA. Germline V gene lookup returns CDR1 MNHEY and CDR2 SVGEGT. The CDR3 has 16 residues. CDR3 amino acids: CASSRPPGLALNEQFF.

V is TRBV12-3 or TRBV12-4 and J is TRBJ2-3; absent DNA, TCRdb's TRBD1 call cannot be checked. The CDR3 runs to 15 residues. Here the CDR3 reads CASSYGDSHTDTQYF.

This chain uses TRBV10-3 with TRBJ2-2; TCRdb's D call, TRBD1, is unchecked because there is no DNA. Germline loops: CDR1 ENHRY, CDR2 SYGVKD. The length of the CDR3 is 15 residues. CDR3 in amino acids: CAISEFTGLAGELFF.